This TCR beta chain was profiled in a study of early T cells in non-severe SARS-CoV-2 infection. Whole-study context: The authors sequenced bulk RNA from unsorted whole blood, leaving chains unpaired. Study conclusions and caveats: The matching step, a VDJdb search, favored anti-spike CD8 responses and missed private and CD4 specificities.

This clonotype ranks as medium-sized. Antigen specificity is unknown. Attached unique molecular identifiers marked individual cDNA molecules. One entry per CDR3 protein, called by TCRdb with MiXCR from the 5' RACE reads. This table has more than 20,000 distinct CDR3 sequences, roughly 5% appearing once. Per the germline V gene, CDR1 is SEHNR and CDR2 is FQNEAQ (reference sequence). After removal of 5 bases from V and 4 bases from J, the junction contained 8 bases not matched to a gene. CDR3 size: 14 residues. The clonotype comes from an adult who was a healthcare worker with PCR-confirmed SARS-CoV-2 infection or an uninfected control (not recorded which). Sequencing was done on a sample of whole blood. The chain couples TRBV7-9 to TRBJ2-7; 7 bases align to TRBD1. This CDR3 is CASSLETGRYEQYF. The CDR3, as DNA: TGTGCCAGCAGCCTGGAGACAGGGAGATACGAGCAGTACTTC.